The subject of this entry is one T cell receptor (beta chain). Its cognate antigen is unknown. The study made its TCR cDNA through 5'RACE template switching. That step introduced a universal primer site along with UMIs. TCRdb reprocessed the 5' RACE reads with MiXCR, giving one entry per CDR3 protein. This sample has 250,000 to 400,000 distinct CDR3 sequences, with 3.5% to 4.5% found just once. The data belong to a study of T cells after yellow fever vaccination. This CDR3 spans 15 amino acids. V lost 7 bases and J lost 6, with 21 bases in between. Whole-study results and caveats: A large majority of primary-vaccination clones showed up again after the booster (approximately 95% CD4, around 90% CD8). Overlap between CD4 and CD8 compartments was detected for a small share of clonotypes.

The rearrangement links TRBV12-3 or TRBV12-4 to TRBJ1-1; no definite D call. Here the sequenced sample was PBMCs, taken 15 days after the yellow fever booster vaccination. The receptor comes from a man younger than 30 who received the YFV17D yellow fever vaccine. The CDR3 nucleotides read TGTGCCAGCATGGCCTACAGACTCCTCATCTCTGAAGCTTTCTTT. Its protein is CASMAYRLLISEAFF.